The next 23 T cell receptor beta chains were all read from a single sample in a study of cytomegalovirus exposure and HLA in healthy donors. The primer mix had 60 Vbeta and 13 Jbeta primers. The table came from immunoSEQ multiplex PCR; TCRdb's copy has only in-frame clones and leaves some out. The profile shows 80,000 to 100,000 clones, 80% to 90% of them singletons. The material sequenced was PBMCs. These receptors all stem from a man aged 35 to 55 in good health and CMV-seronegative.

The genes are TRBV4-1 and TRBJ2-2; TRBD1 agrees at 9 bases. The CDR3 has 17 amino acids. Germline CDR1 reads MGHRA; CDR2 reads YSYEKL. With V trimmed by 0 bases and J by 6 bases, 8 bases remained unmatched. The CDR3 DNA reads as TGCGCCAGCAGCCAAGACCCGGGACAGGGTGCGGCCGGGGAGCTGTTTTTT. It specifies CASSQDPGQGAAGELFF.

This clone has just a few counts. The V gene is TRBV27, the J gene TRBJ1-5; 8 bases agree with TRBD1. Germline CDR1 and CDR2: MNHEY and SMNVEV (reference sequence). The CDR3 has 17 residues. The junction had 9 bases not matched to a gene; V was cut back by 3 bases and J by 2 bases. DNA for the CDR3: TGTGCCAGCAGTTTGGGGCATCTGACAGGGGGCAATCAGCCCCAGCATTTT. Its protein is CASSLGHLTGGNQPQHF.

V and J are TRBV6-4 and TRBJ2-7; 8 bases are shared with TRBD1. The CDR3 extends over 14 amino acids. V shed 6 bases, J shed 2 bases, and the junction held 6 bases outside the gene matches. Germline assignment: CDR1 MRHNA and CDR2 SNTAGT. The CDR3 DNA is TGTGCCAGCAGGACTTTGGGACAGGCCTACGAGCAGTACTTC. Residues: CASRTLGQAYEQYF.

This chain links TRBV27 with TRBJ2-4; no clear D gene. The germline CDR1 and CDR2 sequences are MNHEY and SMNVEV (reference sequence). The germline V and J ends were trimmed by 8 bases and 0 bases, with 11 bases remaining between them. The CDR3 totals 14 residues. CDR3 amino acids: CASSLTPAKNIQYF. The DNA of the CDR3 is TGTGCCAGCTCGCTTACTCCAGCCAAAAACATTCAGTACTTC.

The rearrangement uses TRBV20-1 and TRBJ2-7, with D hard to call. CDR3 length: 11 residues. Trimming shortened V by 1 base and J by 6 bases, and 7 bases separated the two germline ends. CDR1 is DFQATT, CDR2 SNEGSKA, per germline (reference sequence). The CDR3 DNA is TGCAGTGCTAGAGGTCCGGGCGAGCAGTACTTC. Translating it yields CSARGPGEQYF.

The chain carries TRBV5-1 and TRBJ2-1; 12 bases are a match to TRBD2. The germline V gene has CDR1 SGHRS and CDR2 YFSETQ. The V and J ends lost 4 bases and 9 bases, in that order; junction bases with no gene match: 14. The CDR3 has 17 residues. The DNA of the CDR3 is TGCGCCAGCAGCCACCCGACCGGGACTAGCGGGCATGCTGAGCAGTTCTTC. It translates to CASSHPTGTSGHAEQFF.

This clone was recorded a few times. The J gene is TRBJ2-5, the V gene TRBV29-1; D gene uncertain. V lost 4 bases to trimming and J lost 2 bases, with 11 bases between them. This CDR3 contains 13 residues. Germline CDR1 SQVTM, CDR2 ANQGSEA. CDR3 sequence reads: CSVALSLQETQYF. The CDR3 nucleotides read TGCAGCGTTGCCCTCTCCCTACAAGAGACCCAGTACTTC.

The chain carries TRBV5-5 and TRBJ1-4; the D is unclear. The V gene lost 4 bases and the J gene lost 8 bases, with 12 bases spanning the gap. This CDR3 is 13 amino acids long. Germline V CDR1 and CDR2: SGHKS, YYEKEE (reference sequence). As DNA, the CDR3 is TGTGCCAGCAGCGCCGGCCGGGAAGAAAAACTGTTTTTT. This sequence encodes CASSAGREEKLFF.

This rearrangement joins TRBV5-1 to TRBJ2-7, with 11 positions matching TRBD1. The CDR3 contains 15 residues. V shed 0 bases, J shed 6 bases, and the junction held 5 bases outside the gene matches. Per the germline V gene, CDR1 is SGHRS and CDR2 is YFSETQ. CDR3 nucleotide sequence: TGCGCCAGCAGCTTGGAGGACAGGGGGCTAGGCGAGCAGTACTTC. This codes for CASSLEDRGLGEQYF.

This chain's CDR3 is CASSLKPGTGGNEKLFF. CDR3 bases: TGTGCCAGCAGCTTAAAACCCGGGACAGGGGGTAATGAAAAACTGTTTTTT. This chain links TRBV7-2 with TRBJ1-4; 11 bases fit TRBD1. The length of the CDR3 is 17 residues. Trimming removed 2 bases from V and 4 bases from J; junction bases left unmatched: 6. In germline, CDR1 is SGHTA, CDR2 FQGNSA.

V is TRBV5-6 and J is TRBJ2-1; D is undetermined. CDR1 and CDR2 from the germline V gene are SGHDT and YYEEEE. This CDR3 region has 15 residues. Trimming took 4 bases from V and 2 from J, leaving 13 bases between them. CDR3 nucleotides: TGTGCCAGCAGCCCGTCGCGGTCCCCCTACAATGAGCAGTTCTTC. This translates into CASSPSRSPYNEQFF.

The chain is built from TRBV7-2 and TRBJ2-5; TRBD1 matches at 10 bases. With V trimmed by 3 bases and J by 4 bases, 8 bases remained unmatched. CDR3 length: 16 residues. Germline V gene lookup returns CDR1 SGHTA and CDR2 FQGNSA. CDR3 loop: CASSFRQGASLETQYF. CDR3 sequence (DNA): TGTGCCAGCAGCTTCCGACAGGGGGCTTCATTAGAGACCCAGTACTTC.

The chain links TRBV6-1 to TRBJ2-7; 9 bases line up with TRBD1. Trimming at V came to 3 bases and at J to 3 bases, leaving 9 bases not matched to a gene. CDR1 and CDR2 from the germline V gene are MNHNS and SASEGT. The CDR3 has 16 amino acids. DNA of the CDR3: TGTGCCAGCAGTGAGAGGTGGACAGGGGCAAGCTACGAGCAGTACTTC. Protein: CASSERWTGASYEQYF.

The chain is built from TRBV10-3 and TRBJ1-2; D is unresolved. The CDR3 consists of 13 residues. Germline V gene data show CDR1 as ENHRY and CDR2 as SYGVKD. Trimming cost V 5 bases and J 6 bases, with 13 bases left between them. CDR3 nucleotide sequence: TGTGCCATCAGTTTTGGAGTGAGTAATGGCTACACCTTC. The encoded protein is CAISFGVSNGYTF.

The V and J genes are TRBV5-4 and TRBJ2-7; tentatively, D is TRBD2 (6 bases). The CDR3 contains 15 residues. The V end was cut by 4 bases, the J end by 3 bases, with 17 bases between. Germline V CDR1 and CDR2: SGHNT, YYREEE (reference sequence). As DNA, the CDR3 is TGTGCCAGCAGCCGGTGGGCTCGCGGGGACTACGAGCAGTACTTC. It specifies CASSRWARGDYEQYF.

A note on this clone: The sample contains more than one DNA sequence encoding this CDR3. The chain recombines TRBV9 with TRBJ1-3; 7 nucleotides match TRBD1. This CDR3 region has 15 residues. CDR1 and CDR2 from the germline V gene are SGDLS and YYNGEE. After removal of 8 bases from V and 0 bases from J, the junction contained 8 bases not matched to a gene. The CDR3 DNA reads TGTGCCAGTAGCTACCGGACAGGCTCTGGAAACACCATATATTTT. This sequence encodes CASSYRTGSGNTIYF.

This chain links TRBV23-1 with TRBJ1-1, with 7 bases identical to TRBD1. TRBV23-1 belongs to the ORF category, with a function that is uncertain. The CDR3 extends over 14 amino acids. With 4 bases clipped from V and 7 bases from J, the junction kept 9 bases outside the gene matches. In DNA, the CDR3 is TGCGCCAGCAGTCCACCCCGGGCAGGGGGTGAAGCTTTCTTT. It yields the protein CASSPPRAGGEAFF.

This sequence joins TRBV6-1 and TRBJ1-1; D gene uncertain. The CDR3 has 15 residues. Trimming shortened V by 6 bases and J by 0 bases, and 14 bases separated the two germline ends. The germline gives CDR1 MNHNS, CDR2 SASEGT. The CDR3 here is CASRVEPELNTEAFF. The CDR3 region has the DNA TGTGCCAGCAGGGTGGAGCCAGAGCTGAACACTGAAGCTTTCTTT.

The V and J genes are TRBV7-8 and TRBJ1-1; D remains ambiguous. CDR1 and CDR2 from the germline V gene are SGHVS and FQNEAQ. V lost 5 bases to trimming and J lost 4 bases, with 11 bases between them. The length of the CDR3 is 13 residues. The DNA of the CDR3 is TGTGCCAGCAGCCAGCGGGTAAGCACTGAAGCTTTCTTT. Its translation: CASSQRVSTEAFF. Full variable domain (remainder filled in from reference TRBV7-8 and TRBJ1-1): GAGVSQSPRYKVAKRGQDVALRCDPISGHVSLFWYQQALGQGPEFLTYFQNEAQLDKSGLPSDRFFAERPEGSVSTLKIQRTQQEDSAVYLCASSQRVSTEAFFGQGTRLTVV.

J is TRBJ2-2 and V is TRBV5-1, with 8 bases aligning to TRBD2. The V gene's germline CDR1 is SGHRS and CDR2 YFSETQ. The CDR3 contains 16 residues. The V gene end was trimmed by 2 bases and the J gene end by 0 bases; junction bases not matched to a gene: 3. For the CDR3, the DNA is TGCGCCAGCAGCTTTGATAGCGGGGCGAACACCGGGGAGCTGTTTTTT. It specifies CASSFDSGANTGELFF. The full variable domain, with the rest looked up from reference TRBV5-1 and TRBJ2-2, is KAGVTQTPRYLIKTRGQQVTLSCSPISGHRSVSWYQQTPGQGLQFLFEYFSETQRNKGNFPGRFSGRQFSNSRSEMNVSTLELGDSALYLCASSFDSGANTGELFFGEGSRLTVL.

CDR3 nucleotide sequence: TGTGCCAGCAGCTTTCGATACCGGGACAGGGTACCAGATACGCAGTATTTT. Translation: CASSFRYRDRVPDTQYF. This chain connects TRBV11-2 to TRBJ2-3, with TRBD1 identical over 9 bases. Trimming removed 3 bases from V and 4 bases from J; junction bases left unmatched: 11. The CDR3 consists of 17 residues. Germline V lookup: CDR1 SGHAT, CDR2 FQNNGV. Full variable domain (outside the CDR3, taken from reference TRBV11-2 and TRBJ2-3): EAGVAQSPRYKIIEKRQSVAFWCNPISGHATLYWYQQILGQGPKLLIQFQNNGVVDDSQLPKDRFSAERLKGVDSTLKIQPAKLEDSAVYLCASSFRYRDRVPDTQYFGPGTRLTVL.

This chain links TRBV7-6 with TRBJ1-1; D gene ambiguous. V was cut by 3 bases and J by 4 bases, with 9 bases left in between. CDR3 length: 13 residues. Germline CDR1 SGHVS, CDR2 FNYEAQ. The CDR3 spells CASSFGEATEAFF. For the CDR3, the DNA is TGTGCCAGCAGCTTCGGGGAGGCCACTGAAGCTTTCTTT.

The gene calls are TRBV6-5 and TRBJ2-4; no firm D call. The CDR3 is made up of 16 amino acids. The V end was cut by 0 bases, the J end by 0 bases, with 9 bases between. Per the germline V gene, CDR1 is MNHEY and CDR2 is SVGAGI. The CDR3 is CASSYSSLVAKNIQYF. The CDR3 nucleotides are TGTGCCAGCAGTTACTCGTCACTCGTAGCCAAAAACATTCAGTACTTC.